The subject of this entry is one T cell receptor beta chain. This specimen belongs to a study of Ad26.COV2.S vaccination and SARS-CoV-2 variants. Sequencing used immunoSEQ multiplex PCR; TCRdb keeps in-frame clones, though not all of them. Of over 400,000 clones listed, 90% were seen once; the top ten hold roughly 4.3%. Described treatment: around 19 received Ad26.COV2.S at low or high dose, single or two shots; several received placebo; per-sample allocation not given. On day 63 after the first injection, vaccine and placebo recipients gave samples. Boston hosted the donor, who was an adult aged 18-55 years. The sample was peripheral blood, taken in a trial of Ad26.COV2.S vaccine versus placebo. The sequence was collected from a person between 18 and 59 years old who received the Ad26.COV2.S COVID-19 vaccine or a placebo.

The CDR3 DNA reads TGTGCCAGCAGCGTACGGACTAGCGGGGGAGAGACCCAGTACTTC. It yields the protein CASSVRTSGGETQYF. The J gene is TRBJ2-5, the V gene TRBV9; 13 bases map to TRBD2. The CDR3 runs to 15 residues. Germline loops: CDR1 SGDLS, CDR2 YYNGEE. The V segment lost 1 base and the J segment 4 bases; nucleotides outside the gene matches: 1.